The rows below give T cell receptor beta chains drawn from one sample of a study of monozygotic twins with inflammatory bowel disease. TCRdb reprocessed the 5' RACE reads and reports one entry per CDR3 protein, with no DNA. The sample data list fewer than 550,000 distinct CDR3 sequences. The sample taken for sequencing was blood. Every receptor here comes from a human donor with ulcerative colitis or Crohn's disease, or a healthy co-twin of an affected twin (not recorded which). The CDR3 runs from the conserved cysteine through the conserved F or W. Fields, in order: V gene, CDR3 length, J gene, CDR3 protein.

TRBV19	21	TRBJ1-5	CASMRRPKDREGAHSNQPQHF
TRBV18	17	TRBJ2-7	CASSPGLAGGPGREQYF
TRBV5-1	13	TRBJ2-1	CASRTQGYGEQFF
TRBV28	15	TRBJ1-2	CASSFMGQGARGYTF
TRBV5-1	15	TRBJ2-6	CASSITSSGANVLTF
TRBV7-2	14	TRBJ2-5	CASNPGLREETQYF
TRBV18	16	TRBJ1-6	CASSPGRTGRGSPLHF
TRBV19	13	TRBJ1-2	CASSKGLNYGYTF
TRBV5-1	14	TRBJ2-2	CASSLGHETGELFF
TRBV5-1	13	TRBJ2-1	CASSLGIPDEQFF
TRBV20-1	15	TRBJ1-5	CSAREANRGEQPQHF
TRBV7-9	13	TRBJ2-3	CASSPGTRDTQYF
TRBV28	16	TRBJ2-7	CASSSTQGTGAYEQYF
TRBV5-1	14	TRBJ1-5	CASSVGTGNQPQHF
TRBV5-1	18	TRBJ2-3	CASSLGTSGSLSTDTQYF
TRBV30	13	TRBJ1-2	CAWRGRAVVGYTF
TRBV10-2	20	TRBJ2-7	CASRHPGRGTSGDYSYEQYF
TRBV3-1	12	TRBJ1-5	CASSQGNQPQHF
TRBV5-1	16	TRBJ2-3	CASSLGTSGQRDTQYF
TRBV5-5	15	TRBJ1-1	CASSSLGQSNTEAFF
TRBV6-6	13	TRBJ2-2	CASSYPNTGELFF
TRBV20-1	14	TRBJ2-7	CSAPTSGGLYEQYF
TRBV5-6	15	TRBJ2-7	CASSLGSGGTYEQYF
TRBV27	14	TRBJ2-3	CASSRRRLADTQYF
TRBV3-1	13	TRBJ1-2	CASSPTGFYGYTF
TRBV9	16	TRBJ2-2	CASSVVDGRVAGELFF
TRBV3-1	19	TRBJ2-2	CASSQRLGTSGKNTGELFF
TRBV30	15	TRBJ2-5	CAWSVQLGPGQTQYF
TRBV20-1	14	TRBJ2-3	CSASYGTGTDTQYF
TRBV12-3/TRBV12-4	16	TRBJ2-2	CASSPTLGSGSGELFF
TRBV20-1	17	TRBJ1-2	CSARGWEGTGGFYGYTF
TRBV20-1	12	TRBJ2-1	CSVGGGTNKQFF
TRBV9	15	TRBJ2-5	CASSFSATVQETQYF
TRBV27	13	TRBJ1-5	CASSFGRQGGQHF
TRBV15	15	TRBJ1-3	CATSRVQGFGNTIYF
TRBV3-1	16	TRBJ2-1	CASSQVTSGVYNEQFF
TRBV18	15	TRBJ2-3	CASSPQLASTDTQYF
TRBV3-1	15	TRBJ2-1	CASSQEGPRGNEQFF
TRBV25-1	13	TRBJ1-2	CASRMVGGRGYTF
TRBV3-1	16	TRBJ2-2	CASSQEEGARTGELFF
TRBV11-2	17	TRBJ2-1	CASSLGLRRGSHNEQFF
TRBV14	17	TRBJ2-3	CASSQKHRSTSTDTQYF
TRBV19	18	TRBJ2-7	CASSTTGNSNLFSYEQYF
TRBV9	15	TRBJ1-4	CASSSGQGRGEKLFF
TRBV3-1	13	TRBJ2-5	CASSQDVQGTQYF
TRBV6-1	15	TRBJ1-5	CASRGSSGSNQPQHF
TRBV7-8	15	TRBJ2-1	CASRRRAGEYNEQFF